The 5 T cell receptor beta chains given below trace back to one sample, sequenced in a study of cytomegalovirus exposure and HLA in healthy donors. With 60 Vbeta and 13 Jbeta primers, the PCR was carried out. Profiling relied on immunoSEQ multiplex PCR, and the TCRdb table lists in-frame clones only, not all of them. The sample holds roughly 150,000 clones, roughly 80% seen once. Sequenced input: PBMCs. The receptors derive from a man between 25 and 39 years old in good health and CMV-seropositive.

The chain has TRBV5-5 and TRBJ2-3; TRBD1 aligns across 8 bases. CDR3 length equals 16 residues. V shed 4 bases, J shed 2 bases, and the junction held 9 bases outside the gene matches. Germline V lookup: CDR1 SGHKS, CDR2 YYEKEE (reference sequence). This CDR3 reads CASSQGQGDVTDTQYF. In DNA, the CDR3 is TGTGCCAGCAGCCAAGGACAGGGCGACGTCACAGATACGCAGTATTTT.

This clone was counted once. J is TRBJ2-5 and V is TRBV12-5, with a tentative D call TRBD1 (5 bases). CDR1 and CDR2 (germline): LGHNT, FRNRAP. The CDR3 length is 14 residues. The ends were cut back, 2 bases at V and 8 bases at J, with 15 bases in the middle. DNA for the CDR3: TGTGCTAGTGGTTTGCCCACAGGAAATTTTACCCAGTACTTC. Translation gives CASGLPTGNFTQYF.

The chain carries TRBV28 and TRBJ1-1; a weak D match, TRBD1 (5 bases). Germline V lookup: CDR1 MDHEN, CDR2 SYDVKM. The germline V and J ends were trimmed by 7 bases and 5 bases, with 23 bases remaining between them. The CDR3 consists of 16 residues. In DNA, the CDR3 is TGTGCCAGCATCTCCCCGGCGGGCGGGGCGCGGACTGAAGCTTTCTTT. Amino acids: CASISPAGGARTEAFF.

This chain joins TRBV5-8 and TRBJ1-2; 7 bases map to TRBD1. The V gene's germline CDR1 is SGHTS and CDR2 YDEGEE. J gave up 10 bases and V 4 bases, and 10 bases lay outside the gene matches. The CDR3 is made up of 13 amino acids. DNA for the CDR3: TGTGCCAGCAGCCCCAGGGGGGCCCTCGCCTACACCTTC. Protein: CASSPRGALAYTF.

This clone has a handful of counts. V is TRBV7-6 and J is TRBJ2-1, with D tentatively TRBD2 (6 bases). Germline CDR1 SGHVS, CDR2 FNYEAQ. The CDR3 sequence is 12 residues long. With 3 bases removed from V and 8 bases from J, the gap between germline ends came to 8 bases. The CDR3 protein is CASSLGGYEQFF. The CDR3 DNA follows: TGTGCCAGCAGCTTGGGGGGATATGAGCAGTTCTTC. Complete variable domain (other parts from reference TRBV7-6 and TRBJ2-1): GAGVSQSPRYKVTKRGQDVALRCDPISGHVSLYWYRQALGQGPEFLTYFNYEAQQDKSGLPNDRFSAERPEGSISTLTIQRTEQRDSAMYRCASSLGGYEQFFGPGTRLTVL.